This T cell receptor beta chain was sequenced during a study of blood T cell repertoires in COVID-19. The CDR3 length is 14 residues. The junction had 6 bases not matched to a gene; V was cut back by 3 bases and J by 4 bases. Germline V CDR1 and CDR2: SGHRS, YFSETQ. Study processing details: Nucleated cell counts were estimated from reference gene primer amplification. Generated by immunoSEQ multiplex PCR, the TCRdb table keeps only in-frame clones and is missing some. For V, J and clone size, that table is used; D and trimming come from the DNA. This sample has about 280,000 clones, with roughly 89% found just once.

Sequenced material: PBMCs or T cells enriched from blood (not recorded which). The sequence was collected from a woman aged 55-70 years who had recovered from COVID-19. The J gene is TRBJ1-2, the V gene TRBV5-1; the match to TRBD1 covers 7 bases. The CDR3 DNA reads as TGCGCCAGCAGCTCCGGACAGGAACCCTATGGCTACACCTTC. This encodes CASSSGQEPYGYTF.